Each of the 19 T cell receptor beta chains below was sequenced from the same sample in a study of OX40 agonist ivuxolimab in advanced cancers. Using immunoSEQ multiplex PCR, the repertoire was profiled, and TCRdb retains in-frame clones only, with some absent. The sample shows 73,000 or so clones, around 86% of them seen only once. The sequenced sample was CD4+ or CD8+ T cells sorted from blood, obtained in a trial of the OX40 agonist ivuxolimab. The receptors here all came from an adult with an advanced solid tumor such as melanoma, head and neck, liver or kidney cancer.

This clone was counted a single time. The CDR3 protein is CASSLLDGNTEAFF. CDR3 DNA: TGTGCCAGCAGCTTATTAGACGGGAACACTGAAGCTTTCTTT. V is TRBV7-8 and J is TRBJ1-1; D gene ambiguous. CDR3 length: 14 amino acids. Trimming stripped 2 bases from V and 1 base from J, with 8 bases between. Germline V gives CDR1 SGHVS, CDR2 FQNEAQ.

The chain has TRBV6-6 and TRBJ2-3, with 8 positions matching TRBD2. The trim removed 5 bases at V and 4 bases at J, leaving 11 bases unmatched. The CDR3 runs 16 residues. Germline-derived CDR1 and CDR2 are MNHNY and SVGAGI (reference sequence). The CDR3 DNA sequence: TGTGCCAGCAGTACCGGGAGGGCGGGGGCATCAGATACGCAGTATTTT. It specifies CASSTGRAGASDTQYF.

The chain carries TRBV6-5 and TRBJ2-1, with 12 bases aligning to TRBD2. The J segment lost 2 bases and the V segment lost 6 bases, leaving 2 bases of the junction unmatched. Looked up from germline, CDR1 is MNHEY and CDR2 is SVGAGI. The CDR3 totals 15 residues. CDR3 DNA sequence: TGTGCCAGCAGCCGGACTAGCGGGGCCTACAATGAGCAGTTCTTC. Translating it yields CASSRTSGAYNEQFF.

This chain connects TRBV5-4 to TRBJ2-7; D not resolved. The CDR3 contains 14 residues. Germline loops: CDR1 SGHNT, CDR2 YYREEE (reference sequence). Trimming left V 1 base short and J 6 bases short, with 14 bases between. This chain's CDR3 is CASSLMGSYVEQYF. The DNA of the CDR3 is TGTGCCAGCAGCTTGATGGGATCCTACGTCGAGCAGTACTTC.

Comment on this clone: Other DNA sequences in the same sample also yield this CDR3. The chain recombines TRBV7-2 with TRBJ2-3; 11 bases line up with TRBD2. Germline assignment: CDR1 SGHTA and CDR2 FQGNSA. The CDR3 is 16 amino acids. The V gene end was trimmed by 1 base and the J gene end by 3 bases; junction bases not matched to a gene: 3. The CDR3 DNA sequence: TGTGCCAGCAGCTTAGGGCTAGCGGGAGGTACAGATACGCAGTATTTT. This sequence encodes CASSLGLAGGTDTQYF. Full variable domain (rest looked up from reference TRBV7-2 and TRBJ2-3): GAGVSQSPSNKVTEKGKDVELRCDPISGHTALYWYRQSLGQGLEFLIYFQGNSAPDKSGLPSDRFSAERTGGSVSTLTIQRTQQEDSAVYLCASSLGLAGGTDTQYFGPGTRLTVL.

This chain connects TRBV6-6 to TRBJ2-7, with 8 bases fitting TRBD2. The germline V gene encodes CDR1 MNHNY and CDR2 SVGAGI (reference sequence). The CDR3 runs to 14 residues. Trimming cost V 7 bases and J 2 bases; bases outside gene matches: 7. This chain's CDR3 is CASKEGLGAYEQYF. The CDR3 DNA follows: TGTGCCAGCAAGGAGGGACTAGGAGCCTACGAGCAGTACTTC.

The chain recombines TRBV7-2 with TRBJ1-2, with 7 nucleotides matching TRBD1. Germline-derived CDR1 and CDR2 are SGHTA and FQGNSA. This CDR3 is 14 amino acids long. V lost 5 bases to trimming and J lost 2 bases; unmatched junction nucleotides: 5. The CDR3 protein is CASSDGTVNYGYTF. CDR3 nucleotide sequence: TGTGCCAGCAGCGACGGGACAGTGAACTATGGCTACACCTTC. Together with reference TRBV7-2 and TRBJ1-2, the CDR3 gives the full variable domain: GAGVSQSPSNKVTEKGKDVELRCDPISGHTALYWYRQSLGQGLEFLIYFQGNSAPDKSGLPSDRFSAERTGGSVSTLTIQRTQQEDSAVYLCASSDGTVNYGYTFGSGTRLTVV.

This chain connects TRBV4-2 to TRBJ2-1; 7 nucleotides agree with TRBD2. The J segment lost 7 bases and the V segment lost 4 bases, leaving 13 bases of the junction unmatched. Looked up from germline, CDR1 is LGHNA and CDR2 is YNFKEQ. CDR3 length equals 16 residues. The CDR3 DNA reads as TGTGCCAGCAGCCCAGGGAGCGGGATGGTCGGAAATGAGCAGTTCTTC. This sequence encodes CASSPGSGMVGNEQFF.

The CDR3 loop is CASSPSGATEAFF. DNA of the CDR3: TGTGCCAGCAGCCCGTCAGGGGCTACTGAAGCTTTCTTT. The chain links TRBV11-2 to TRBJ1-1; TRBD1 might be the D (6 bases). V was shortened by 5 bases and J by 5 bases, with 12 bases between the two germline ends. CDR3 size: 13 residues. CDR1 is SGHAT, CDR2 FQNNGV, per germline. The complete variable domain, with remaining parts taken from reference TRBV11-2 and TRBJ1-1, reads EAGVAQSPRYKIIEKRQSVAFWCNPISGHATLYWYQQILGQGPKLLIQFQNNGVVDDSQLPKDRFSAERLKGVDSTLKIQPAKLEDSAVYLCASSPSGATEAFFGQGTRLTVV.

The V call is TRBV18, the J call TRBJ1-3; D perhaps matches TRBD1 (5 bases). Trimming shortened V by 2 bases and J by 0 bases, and 14 bases separated the two germline ends. The CDR3 contains 17 residues. The germline V gene encodes CDR1 KGHSH and CDR2 LQKENI. This CDR3 is CASSPNMAGHSGNTIYF. The CDR3 coding sequence is TGTGCCAGCTCACCAAATATGGCGGGGCACTCTGGAAACACCATATATTTT.

The chain recombines TRBV6-5 with TRBJ1-1; TRBD1 is a possible D gene (5 bases). The length of the CDR3 is 16 residues. Per the germline V gene, CDR1 is MNHEY and CDR2 is SVGAGI. The V gene lost 3 bases and the J gene lost 3 bases, with 17 bases spanning the gap. CDR3 protein: CASSYGGGGLDTEAFF. The DNA for the CDR3 is TGTGCCAGCAGTTATGGTGGGGGGGGTTTGGACACTGAAGCTTTCTTT.

This chain uses TRBV6-6 with TRBJ2-5; TRBD2 aligns across 8 bases. The CDR3 consists of 15 residues. Germline CDR1 is MNHNY and CDR2 is SVGAGI (reference sequence). V was pared by 4 bases and J by 0 bases, with 4 bases of the junction left unmatched. CDR3 bases: TGTGCCAGCAGTTCTGGCGGGGGGAACCAAGAGACCCAGTACTTC. This codes for CASSSGGGNQETQYF.

The chain recombines TRBV6-5 with TRBJ1-3, with D unclear. This CDR3 region has 15 residues. Deletions cut 3 bases from V and 0 bases from J, with 9 bases between. Per the germline V gene, CDR1 is MNHEY and CDR2 is SVGAGI. CDR3 region: CASSYRRSSGNTIYF. DNA for the CDR3: TGTGCCAGCAGTTATCGCCGCAGCTCTGGAAACACCATATATTTT.

The V gene is TRBV7-2, the J gene TRBJ1-3; D uncertain. The CDR3 runs 14 residues. Germline V gives CDR1 SGHTA, CDR2 FQGNSA. V dropped 5 bases and J dropped 4 bases, with 12 bases sitting between them. As DNA, the CDR3 is TGTGCCAGCAGCCCCGCGTGGCGCGGAAACACCATATATTTT. Encoded protein: CASSPAWRGNTIYF.

The gene calls are TRBV5-4 and TRBJ2-5; 12 bases are a match to TRBD2. The CDR3 spans 16 residues. Germline V gene data show CDR1 as SGHNT and CDR2 as YYREEE (reference sequence). Losses at the gene ends were 2 bases for V and 5 bases for J; bases not matched to a gene: 7. The DNA for the CDR3 is TGTGCCAGCAGCTTTAGACTAGCGGGAGCAGCTGAGACCCAGTACTTC. This encodes CASSFRLAGAAETQYF.

This clone was counted between two and nine times. The V call is TRBV7-9, the J call TRBJ2-1; D possibly corresponds to TRBD2 (6 bases). V was clipped by 8 bases and J by 0 bases, with 14 bases between them. This CDR3 has 15 amino acids. The germline gives CDR1 SEHNR, CDR2 FQNEAQ (reference sequence). Here the CDR3 DNA reads TGTGCCAGCCTAGCCCGGGGGAGCTCCTACAATGAGCAGTTCTTC. It yields the protein CASLARGSSYNEQFF.

This clone has only one observation. CDR3 residues: CASSPTGLIQETQYF. In DNA, the CDR3 is TGTGCCAGCAGCCCCACGGGACTAATCCAAGAGACCCAGTACTTC. V is TRBV11-2 and J is TRBJ2-5, with 7 positions matching TRBD2. With V trimmed by 5 bases and J by 1 base, 7 bases remained unmatched. CDR1 and CDR2 (germline): SGHAT, FQNNGV. CDR3 length: 15 amino acids.

This clone was recorded at least ten times. J is TRBJ1-1 and V is TRBV5-4, with a weak D call TRBD1 (6 bases). Germline lookup yields CDR1 SGHNT and CDR2 YYREEE (reference sequence). The CDR3 runs 13 residues. The ends were cut back, 2 bases at V and 4 bases at J, with 9 bases in the middle. In DNA form, the CDR3 reads TGTGCCAGCAGCTTAGGGGGGACCACTGAAGCTTTCTTT. Its protein is CASSLGGTTEAFF. Complete variable domain (other parts from reference TRBV5-4 and TRBJ1-1): ETGVTQSPTHLIKTRGQQVTLRCSSQSGHNTVSWYQQALGQGPQFIFQYYREEENGRGNFPPRFSGLQFPNYSSELNVNALELDDSALYLCASSLGGTTEAFFGQGTRLTVV.

The rearrangement links TRBV7-3 to TRBJ1-1, with no clear D. CDR1 is SGHTA, CDR2 FQGTGA, per germline. The CDR3 length is 13 residues. The V and J ends lost 5 bases and 1 base respectively, with 8 bases between them. The CDR3 bases are TGTGCCAGCAGCCCGCCGGGGAACACTGAAGCTTTCTTT. Its protein is CASSPPGNTEAFF.